This TCR beta chain was sequenced for a study of early T cells in non-severe SARS-CoV-2 infection. Study background: Chains from this unsorted whole-blood bulk RNA could not be paired. Overall study results and limits: VDJdb matches were skewed toward anti-spike CD8 T cell responses.

The CDR3 loop spans 13 amino acids. In germline, CDR1 is SGHVS, CDR2 FNYEAQ. The J segment lost 6 bases and the V segment lost 5 bases, leaving 7 bases of the junction unmatched. The TCR library protocol attached unique molecular identifiers to the individual cDNA molecules. One entry per CDR3 protein results from TCRdb running MiXCR on the 5' RACE reads. The table lists tens of thousands of distinct CDR3 sequences, 5% to 7.5% of them singletons. Notes on this clonotype: Its antigen is unidentified.

The receptor was isolated from an adult who was a healthcare worker with PCR-confirmed SARS-CoV-2 infection or an uninfected control (not recorded which). The chain combines TRBV7-6 with TRBJ2-7, with TRBD2 identical over 7 bases. The source material was whole blood, sampled at baseline. The CDR3 region is CASSGRLASEQYF. The CDR3 DNA follows: TGTGCCAGCAGCGGACGACTAGCCTCCGAGCAGTACTTC.